The 8 T cell receptor beta chains below come from one sample, sequenced in a study of T cell repertoires in cytomegalovirus infection. Antigens for these TCRs are unknown. Each CDR3 protein is one row after TCRdb ran MiXCR on the reads. The table includes hundreds of thousands of distinct CDR3 sequences, 30% to 40% detected once. Sequences were derived from cultured CD8+ T cells from PBMCs, sampled from culture after CMV antigen stimulation. Receptors originate from a human donor in good health (CMV status not recorded). Some clones in this sample may be carry-over from other donors' samples.

This clonotype was seen only a few times. V is TRBV5-1 and J is TRBJ1-2, with D hard to call. CDR1 is SGHRS, CDR2 YFSETQ, per germline. V dropped 1 base and J dropped 5 bases, with 9 bases sitting between them. CDR3 length: 13 residues. The CDR3 DNA follows: TGCGCCAGCAGCTTGAATCACGGTTATGGCTACACCTTC. It codes for CASSLNHGYGYTF.

This clonotype has more than one count but fewer than ten. The rearrangement joins TRBV12-3 or TRBV12-4 to TRBJ1-2; D unclear. The V end lost 5 bases, the J end lost 8 bases, and 12 bases lay between the germline ends. This CDR3 has 12 residues. The CDR3 reads CASSPTWVGYTF. The CDR3, as DNA: TGTGCCAGCAGTCCTACGTGGGTCGGCTACACCTTC.

This clonotype was detected a few times. The chain uses TRBV27 and TRBJ1-5; D uncertain. The CDR3 is 13 amino acids. Germline loops: CDR1 MNHEY, CDR2 SMNVEV (reference sequence). V lost 6 bases to trimming and J lost 7 bases, with 13 bases between them. In nucleotides, the CDR3 is TGTGCCAGCAGCCCTAGCAGTTACCAGCCCCAGCATTTT. Translated: CASSPSSYQPQHF.

This clonotype was seen at least ten times. The chain is built from TRBV7-6 and TRBJ2-2; 7 nucleotides agree with TRBD2. The V segment lost 5 bases and the J segment 3 bases; nucleotides outside the gene matches: 9. There are 16 residues in the CDR3. The V gene's germline CDR1 is SGHVS and CDR2 FNYEAQ. The chain's CDR3 is CASSAPGGIDTGELFF. The CDR3 DNA sequence: TGTGCCAGCAGCGCTCCCGGGGGGATTGACACCGGGGAGCTGTTTTTT.

This clonotype was seen repeatedly, ten times or more. J is TRBJ1-1 and V is TRBV7-2, with D unresolved. This CDR3 comprises 14 residues. Per germline, CDR1 SGHTA and CDR2 FQGNSA. Deletions cut 4 bases from V and 4 bases from J, with 13 bases between. The CDR3 region has the DNA TGTGCCAGCAGCTGGGGAGTTCGGAGCACTGAAGCTTTCTTT. Translating gives CASSWGVRSTEAFF.

This clonotype turned up a few times. The V and J genes are TRBV6-2 or TRBV6-3 and TRBJ2-7; D is possibly TRBD1 or TRBD2 (6 bases each). This CDR3 comprises 15 residues. The germline gives CDR1 MNHEY, CDR2 SVGEGT. Trimming stripped 0 bases from V and 2 bases from J, with 11 bases between. The CDR3 here is CASSYSRGAPYEQYV. CDR3 nucleotides: TGTGCCAGCAGTTACTCGAGGGGGGCACCCTACGAGCAGTACGTC.

The J gene is TRBJ2-4, the V gene TRBV4-1, with D perhaps matching TRBD1 (6 bases). The length of the CDR3 is 14 residues. Trimming removed 4 bases from V and 6 bases from J, with 13 bases in between. Germline V CDR1 and CDR2: MGHRA, YSYEKL. The CDR3 reads CASSRGGSGNIQYF. The CDR3 DNA sequence: TGCGCCAGCAGCCGAGGGGGAAGCGGAAACATTCAGTACTTC.

The V and J genes are TRBV19 and TRBJ2-7, with a possible D match to TRBD1 (5 bases). This CDR3 is 13 amino acids long. From germline, CDR1 is LNHDA and CDR2 SQIVND (reference sequence). The V end was cut by 6 bases, the J end by 2 bases, with 11 bases between. The CDR3 region is CASSWGGTYEQYF. The CDR3 DNA reads as TGTGCCAGTAGCTGGGGCGGAACCTACGAGCAGTACTTC. Combining the CDR3 with reference TRBV19 and TRBJ2-7 gives the whole variable domain DGGITQSPKYLFRKEGQNVTLSCEQNLNHDAMYWYRQDPGQGLRLIYYSQIVNDFQKGDIAEGYSVSREKKESFPLTVTSAQKNPTAFYLCASSWGGTYEQYFGPGTRLTVT.